This T cell receptor (beta chain) is from a study of CD8 T cells in acute hepatitis C reinfection. Study as a whole: Resolver follow-up sampling, after HCV clearance, was at least 347 days post estimated infection.

Study observations and caveats: Differing sequencing approaches may have limited exact matches to other epitopes. Bulk TCRbeta-only sequencing left public clonotype pairing undetermined.

Sequenced by immunoSEQ multiplex PCR; TCRdb stores in-frame clones only, minus some. The sample consists of 2,500 or so clones, less than 75% of them appearing once. Specified time point: at least 347 days after estimated infection, following spontaneous clearance. Sequencing of hepatitis C virus-specific cells was done ex vivo rather than after in vitro expansion. Donors were people who inject drugs, followed every 3 months. This receptor was taken from a man aged 40-55 years who spontaneously cleared hepatitis C infection. Here the sequenced sample was HCV NS3-1073 tetramer-sorted CD8+ T cells from PBMCs, taken at follow-up.

The CDR3 loop is CAWSIGQEGYTF. The CDR3 nucleotides are TGTGCCTGGAGTATAGGACAGGAGGGCTACACCTTC. The chain links TRBV30 to TRBJ1-2; 7 bases match TRBD1. V lost 2 bases and J lost 8; bases outside the gene matches: 5. This CDR3 region has 12 residues. Per the germline V gene, CDR1 is GTSNPN and CDR2 is SVGIG (reference sequence).